This T cell receptor (beta chain) came from a study of cytomegalovirus exposure and HLA in healthy donors. Study-wide background: The 110 million or so unique TCR beta sequences, from about 179 million T cells, were found by an earlier analysis.

Researchers ran the PCR with 60 Vbeta and 13 Jbeta primers. The table came from immunoSEQ multiplex PCR; TCRdb's copy has only in-frame clones and leaves some out. The sample yields about 140,000 clones, 70% to 85% seen once. CDR1 and CDR2 (germline): SGHAT, FQDESV (reference sequence). This CDR3 is 15 amino acids long. V shed 3 bases, J shed 3 bases, and the junction held 4 bases outside the gene matches. Study results and limitations: Presence/absence analyses supposed approximately even sequencing depth among donors.

For this clone: Its antigen is not known.

This TCR came from a man between 40 and 49 years old in good health and CMV-seropositive. The chain links TRBV11-1 to TRBJ2-7; 11 positions agree with TRBD1. The sequencing input was PBMCs. The CDR3 sequence is CASSLGGTGGYEQYF. As DNA, the CDR3 is TGTGCCAGCAGCTTGGGTGGGACAGGGGGCTACGAGCAGTACTTC.